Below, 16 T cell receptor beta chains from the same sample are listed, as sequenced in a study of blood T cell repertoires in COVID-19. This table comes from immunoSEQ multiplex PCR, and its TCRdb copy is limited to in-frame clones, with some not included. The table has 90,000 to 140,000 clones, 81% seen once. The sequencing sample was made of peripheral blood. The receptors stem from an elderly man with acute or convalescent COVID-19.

The CDR3 sequence is CASRPRGISTDTQYF. CDR3 nucleotides: TGTGCCAGCAGACCTAGGGGAATTAGCACAGATACGCAGTATTTT. The V and J genes are TRBV28 and TRBJ2-3, with D perhaps matching TRBD1 (5 bases). There are 15 residues in the CDR3. V was cut by 6 bases and J by 0 bases, with 13 bases left in between. The germline V gene has CDR1 MDHEN and CDR2 SYDVKM.

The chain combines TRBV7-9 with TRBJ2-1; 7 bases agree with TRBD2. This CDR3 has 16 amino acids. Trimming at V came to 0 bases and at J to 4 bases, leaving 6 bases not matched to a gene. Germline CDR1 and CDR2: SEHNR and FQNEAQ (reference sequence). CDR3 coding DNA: TGTGCCAGCAGCTTAGCGTTAGCGGGCACTTACAATGAGCAGTTCTTC. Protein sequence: CASSLALAGTYNEQFF.

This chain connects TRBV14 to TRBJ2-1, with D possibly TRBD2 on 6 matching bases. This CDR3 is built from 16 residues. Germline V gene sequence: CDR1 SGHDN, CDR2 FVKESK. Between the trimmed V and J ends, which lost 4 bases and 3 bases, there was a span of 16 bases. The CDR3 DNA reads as TGTGCCAGCAGCCTTACCCCGGGAGCACTCTACAATGAGCAGTTCTTC. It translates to CASSLTPGALYNEQFF. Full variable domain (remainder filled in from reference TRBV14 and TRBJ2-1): EAGVTQFPSHSVIEKGQTVTLRCDPISGHDNLYWYRRVMGKEIKFLLHFVKESKQDESGMPNNRFLAERTGGTYSTLKVQPAELEDSGVYFCASSLTPGALYNEQFFGPGTRLTVL.

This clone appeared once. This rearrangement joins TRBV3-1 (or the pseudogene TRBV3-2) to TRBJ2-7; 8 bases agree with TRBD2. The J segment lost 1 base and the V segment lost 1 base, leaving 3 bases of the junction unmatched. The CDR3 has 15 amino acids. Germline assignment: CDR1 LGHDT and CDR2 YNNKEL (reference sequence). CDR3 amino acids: CASSQGSGGSYEQYF. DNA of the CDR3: TGTGCCAGCAGCCAAGGGTCGGGGGGGTCCTACGAGCAGTACTTC.

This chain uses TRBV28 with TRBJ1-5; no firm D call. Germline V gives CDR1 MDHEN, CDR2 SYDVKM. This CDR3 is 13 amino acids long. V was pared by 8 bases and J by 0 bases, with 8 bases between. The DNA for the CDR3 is TGTGCCAGCTGTGACTATAGCAATCAGCCCCAGCATTTT. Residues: CASCDYSNQPQHF. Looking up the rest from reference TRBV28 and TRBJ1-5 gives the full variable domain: DVKVTQSSRYLVKRTGEKVFLECVQDMDHENMFWYRQDPGLGLRLIYFSYDVKMKEKGDIPEGYSVSREKKERFSLILESASTNQTSMYLCASCDYSNQPQHFGDGTRLSIL.

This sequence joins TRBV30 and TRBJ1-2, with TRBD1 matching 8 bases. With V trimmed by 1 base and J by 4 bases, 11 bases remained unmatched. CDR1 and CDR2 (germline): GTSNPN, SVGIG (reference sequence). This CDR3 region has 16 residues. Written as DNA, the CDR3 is TGTGCCTGGAGTGCCCTCACCGGGACAGGCCTCTATGGCTACACCTTC. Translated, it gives CAWSALTGTGLYGYTF.

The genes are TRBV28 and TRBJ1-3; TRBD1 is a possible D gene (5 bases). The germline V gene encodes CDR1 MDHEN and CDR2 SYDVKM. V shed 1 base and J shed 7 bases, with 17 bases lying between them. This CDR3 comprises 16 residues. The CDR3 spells CASSLYAPRVGNTIYF. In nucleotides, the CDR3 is TGTGCCAGCAGTTTATACGCTCCCAGGGTTGGGAACACCATATATTTT.

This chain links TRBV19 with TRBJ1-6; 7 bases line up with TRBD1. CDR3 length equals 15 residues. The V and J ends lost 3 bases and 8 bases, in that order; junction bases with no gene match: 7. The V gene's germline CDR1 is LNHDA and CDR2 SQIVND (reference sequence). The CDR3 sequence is CASSIYRDRDSPLHF. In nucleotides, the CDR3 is TGTGCCAGTAGTATCTACCGGGACAGAGATTCACCCCTCCACTTT.

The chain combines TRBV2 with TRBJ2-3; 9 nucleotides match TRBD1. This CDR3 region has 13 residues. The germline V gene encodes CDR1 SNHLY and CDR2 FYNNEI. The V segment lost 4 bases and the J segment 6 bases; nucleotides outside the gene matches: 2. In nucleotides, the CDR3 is TGTGCCAGCAGTGGACAGGGGGGCGATACGCAGTATTTT. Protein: CASSGQGGDTQYF.

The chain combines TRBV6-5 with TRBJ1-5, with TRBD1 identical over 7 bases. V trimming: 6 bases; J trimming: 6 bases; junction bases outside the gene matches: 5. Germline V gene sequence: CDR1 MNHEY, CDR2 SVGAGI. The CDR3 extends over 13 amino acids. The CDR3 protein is CASSRQGGQPQHF. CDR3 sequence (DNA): TGTGCCAGCAGCAGACAGGGAGGTCAGCCCCAGCATTTT.

This CDR3 reads CASRGVVETQYF. Written as DNA, the CDR3 is TGTGCCAGCAGAGGGGTGGTGGAGACCCAGTACTTC. This chain joins TRBV28 and TRBJ2-5, with D possibly TRBD1 on 5 matching bases. V lost 6 bases to trimming and J lost 5 bases, with 10 bases between them. Looked up from germline, CDR1 is MDHEN and CDR2 is SYDVKM. The CDR3 length is 12 residues.

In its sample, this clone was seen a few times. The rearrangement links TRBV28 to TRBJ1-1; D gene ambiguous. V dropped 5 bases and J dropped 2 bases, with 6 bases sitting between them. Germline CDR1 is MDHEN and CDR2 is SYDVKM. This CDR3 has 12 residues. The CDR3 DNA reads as TGTGCCAGCAGTGTTCTAAACACTGAAGCTTTCTTT. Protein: CASSVLNTEAFF.

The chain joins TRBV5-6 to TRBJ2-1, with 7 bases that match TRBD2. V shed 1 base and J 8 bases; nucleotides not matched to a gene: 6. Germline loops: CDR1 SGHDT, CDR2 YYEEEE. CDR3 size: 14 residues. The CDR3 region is CASSLTGGGHEQFF. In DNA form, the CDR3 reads TGTGCCAGCAGCTTGACGGGAGGTGGGCATGAGCAGTTCTTC.

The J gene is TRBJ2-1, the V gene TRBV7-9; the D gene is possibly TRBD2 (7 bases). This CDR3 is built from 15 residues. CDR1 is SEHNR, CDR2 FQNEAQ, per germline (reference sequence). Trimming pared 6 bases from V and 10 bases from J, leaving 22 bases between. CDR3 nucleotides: TGTGCCAGCAGTTATAGGGGGGGTCCGGTTCGAGAGCAGTTCTTC. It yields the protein CASSYRGGPVREQFF.

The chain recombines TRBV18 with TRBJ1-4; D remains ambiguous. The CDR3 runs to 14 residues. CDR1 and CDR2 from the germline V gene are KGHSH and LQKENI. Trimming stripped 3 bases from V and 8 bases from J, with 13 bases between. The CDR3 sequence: CASSPERLVEKLFF. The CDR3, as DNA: TGTGCCAGCTCACCGGAGCGGCTGGTGGAAAAACTGTTTTTT.

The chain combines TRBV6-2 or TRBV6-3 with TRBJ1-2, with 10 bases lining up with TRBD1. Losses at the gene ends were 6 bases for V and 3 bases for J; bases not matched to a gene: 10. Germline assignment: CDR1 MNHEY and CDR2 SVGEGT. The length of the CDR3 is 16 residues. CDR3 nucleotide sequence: TGTGCCAGCAGCCGCTACATCGGGACAGGGGACTATGGCTACACCTTC. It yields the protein CASSRYIGTGDYGYTF.